This T cell receptor (beta chain) was captured in a study of PD-1 blockade in classical Hodgkin lymphoma. Findings and limits, study-wide: Some patients began nivolumab under 1 year after ASCT. These patients were excluded from later analyses. Patients who responded completely had about the same baseline diversity as newly diagnosed patients. TCR diversity at baseline was reported to be reduced in newly diagnosed patients relative to healthy donors.

CDR3 size: 16 residues. Germline loops: CDR1 SEHNR, CDR2 FQNEAQ (reference sequence). After removal of 5 bases from V and 4 bases from J, the junction contained 10 bases not matched to a gene. Each patient relapsed following autologous stem cell transplantation, and prior brentuximab vedotin exposure differed. Thawed PBMCs underwent magnetic negative selection to yield purified CD4+ T cells. Complete response, partial response or progressive disease constituted the best responses recorded. In the case of this clone: Its specificity is not known.

Profiling relied on immunoSEQ multiplex PCR, and the TCRdb table lists in-frame clones only, not all of them. The sample contains 1,900 or so clones, about nine tenths of which appear only once. The sequence derives from a human donor with classical Hodgkin lymphoma. The specimen comprised CD4+ T cells from blood, sampled at baseline. The chain combines TRBV7-9 with TRBJ2-2; 7 bases map to TRBD2. The CDR3 nucleotides are TGTGCCAGCAGCGCCCAGACTAGCTACGCCACCGGGGAGCTGTTTTTT. It yields the protein CASSAQTSYATGELFF.